Listed below are T cell receptor beta chains from one sample, sequenced in a study of blood T cell repertoires in COVID-19. Measured with immunoSEQ multiplex PCR; TCRdb has only the in-frame clones, and not every one. The sample contains 250,000 to 300,000 clones, around nine tenths of which appear only once. Sample: peripheral blood. The source of these receptors is a woman in her 30s with COVID-19, enrolled during active disease. Both conserved end residues are part of each CDR3. Each record gives: V gene, CDR3 protein.

TRBV6-2/TRBV6-3	CASSYSLRYEQYF
TRBV20-1	CSASNSGRSTGELFF
TRBV9	CASSPETSGSYTGELFF
TRBV4-1	CASSHGTSGLSSYNEQFF
TRBV4-1	CASSQDGLAIYNEQFF
TRBV9	CASTSGVGASTEAFF
TRBV7-2	CASSLGASYEQYF
TRBV5-3	CARSLLVPTAPTDTQYF
TRBV30	CAWSAHREINYGYTF
TRBV3-1/TRBV3-2	CASTQLAGGWNEQFF
TRBV10-2	CATGTSGSGAGETQYF
TRBV6-5	CASSRPGGNTIYF
TRBV14	CASSQDPAESSYNEQFF
TRBV11-1	CASSLVVRDSYNEQFF
TRBV13	CASSHWGLAGIRLEQFF
TRBV6-5	CASRPGRGRRQPQHF
TRBV6-5	CASMAGGGRMSEQYF
TRBV30	CAWSGSVSGEQYF
TRBV5-5	CASMLTGHPSYEQYF
TRBV5-1	CASSLGALAGGPDEQYF
TRBV6-5	CASRRGGGTDTQYF
TRBV23-1	CASSESYASSYEQYF
TRBV9	CASSVVPDSDTQYF
TRBV29-1	CSVDGGSTYEQYF
TRBV30	CAWSVFGGSYEQYF
TRBV4-1	CASSQETGSGNTIYF
TRBV28	CASRRRGNQPQHF
TRBV30	CAWSRLPFSGNTIYF
TRBV4-2	CASSHLLQGDTGELFF
TRBV5-1	CASSRRPDRLQETQYF
TRBV3-1/TRBV3-2	CASSPSLLDEQYF
TRBV7-2	CASSLQGPEKLFF
TRBV28	CASSLSTEAFF
TRBV21-1	CASSKTAGPTYEQYF
TRBV28	CASSLGRRGSYEQYF
TRBV6-5	CASSWAGRASPLHF
TRBV2	CASSLRLGQGTSPLHF
TRBV3-1/TRBV3-2	CASSQYRVNTEAFF